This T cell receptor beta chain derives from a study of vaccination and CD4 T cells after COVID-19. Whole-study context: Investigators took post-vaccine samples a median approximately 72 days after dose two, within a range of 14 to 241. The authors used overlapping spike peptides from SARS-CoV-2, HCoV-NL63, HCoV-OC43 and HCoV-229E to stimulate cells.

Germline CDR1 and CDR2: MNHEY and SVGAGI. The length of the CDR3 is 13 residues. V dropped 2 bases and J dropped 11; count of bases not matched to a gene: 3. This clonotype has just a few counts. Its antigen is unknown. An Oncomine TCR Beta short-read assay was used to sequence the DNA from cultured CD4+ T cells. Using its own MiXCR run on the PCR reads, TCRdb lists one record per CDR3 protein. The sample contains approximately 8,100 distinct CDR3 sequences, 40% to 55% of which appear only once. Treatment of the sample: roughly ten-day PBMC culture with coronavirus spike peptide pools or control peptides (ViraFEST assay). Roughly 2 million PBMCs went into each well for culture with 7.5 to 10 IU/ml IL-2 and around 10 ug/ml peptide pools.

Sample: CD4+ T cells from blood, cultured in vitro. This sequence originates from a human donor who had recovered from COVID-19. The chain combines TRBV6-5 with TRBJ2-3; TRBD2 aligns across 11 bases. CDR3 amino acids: CASSYPGLAEQYF. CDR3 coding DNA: TGTGCCAGCAGTTACCCGGGACTAGCGGAGCAGTATTTT.